Following are 11 T cell receptor beta chains from one sample sequenced in a study of Ad26.COV2.S vaccination and SARS-CoV-2 variants. Treatment specified: 19 received Ad26.COV2.S at low or high dose, single or two shots; 5 received placebo; per-sample allocation not given. Sampling was done on day 63 after the first vaccine or placebo injection. Repertoires were generated with immunoSEQ multiplex PCR, while TCRdb's copy carries only in-frame clones and drops some. The table lists about 350,000 clones, 75% to 90% of them singletons, with roughly a tenth in the top ten. The sequenced sample was peripheral blood, obtained in a trial of Ad26.COV2.S vaccine versus placebo. The receptors here all came from a person aged 18-65 years who received the Ad26.COV2.S COVID-19 vaccine or a placebo.

The chain combines TRBV3-1 (or the pseudogene TRBV3-2) with TRBJ2-3, with D unresolved. Trimming left V 4 bases short and J 0 bases short, with 5 bases between. This CDR3 is 13 amino acids long. Germline V gives CDR1 LGHDT, CDR2 YNNKEL (reference sequence). The CDR3 region has the DNA TGTGCCAGCAGCCTGACTAGCACAGATACGCAGTATTTT. This gives the protein CASSLTSTDTQYF.

The chain joins TRBV11-2 to TRBJ2-3, with D perhaps matching TRBD1 (5 bases). CDR1 is SGHAT, CDR2 FQNNGV, per germline. The CDR3 extends over 14 amino acids. The V gene lost 2 bases and the J gene lost 5 bases, with 11 bases spanning the gap. CDR3 nucleotides: TGTGCCAGCAGCTTATCAGGGCCTAAAGATACGCAGTATTTT. Encoded protein: CASSLSGPKDTQYF.

This rearrangement joins TRBV10-3 to TRBJ1-3; possible D gene TRBD1, 6 bases. The V end lost 7 bases, the J end lost 1 base, and 11 bases lay between the germline ends. This CDR3 has 14 amino acids. The germline CDR1 and CDR2 sequences are ENHRY and SYGVKD. The CDR3 DNA reads as TGTGCCATCAAGGACAGCAAATCTGGAAACACCATATATTTT. This translates into CAIKDSKSGNTIYF.

The rearrangement joins TRBV5-5 to TRBJ2-2, with 9 bases aligning to TRBD1. Germline V CDR1 and CDR2: SGHKS, YYEKEE (reference sequence). Losses at the gene ends were 3 bases for V and 5 bases for J; bases not matched to a gene: 5. The CDR3 spans 15 residues. The CDR3 DNA reads TGTGCCAGCAGCTGGAGGACAGGGGAAACCGGGGAGCTGTTTTTT. It specifies CASSWRTGETGELFF.

This rearrangement joins TRBV28 to TRBJ2-1; 9 nucleotides line up with TRBD2. Germline V lookup: CDR1 MDHEN, CDR2 SYDVKM. CDR3 length: 16 amino acids. The ends lost 7 bases at V and 5 bases at J; junction bases unmatched: 12. DNA for the CDR3: TGTGCCAGCACCGTTTCTAAGGGCGGGGGGGACAATGAGCAGTTCTTC. Translated: CASTVSKGGGDNEQFF.

J is TRBJ1-1 and V is TRBV4-2; D call uncertain. The V end was cut by 3 bases, the J end by 0 bases, with 14 bases between. CDR1 and CDR2 from the germline V gene are LGHNA and YNFKEQ. CDR3 length equals 16 residues. This CDR3 reads CASSQPMATLNTEAFF. For the CDR3, the DNA is TGTGCCAGCAGCCAGCCTATGGCCACACTGAACACTGAAGCTTTCTTT.

The CDR3 bases are TGTGCCAGCTCACCTCAGACAGCGAATAATGAAAAACTGTTTTTT. It is translated as CASSPQTANNEKLFF. The V gene is TRBV18, the J gene TRBJ1-4; TRBD1 is a possible D gene (5 bases). This CDR3 has 15 residues. The V and J ends lost 3 bases and 4 bases respectively, with 12 bases between them. Germline loops: CDR1 KGHSH, CDR2 LQKENI.

The chain links TRBV19 to TRBJ1-6; tentatively, D is TRBD1 (6 bases). Germline CDR1 reads LNHDA; CDR2 reads SQIVND (reference sequence). The CDR3 covers 16 residues. The V gene lost 6 bases and the J gene lost 10 bases, with 22 bases spanning the gap. As DNA, the CDR3 is TGTGCCAGTAGCGACCCATACAGGGCAAGTCAATCACCCCTCCACTTT. It encodes CASSDPYRASQSPLHF.

In nucleotides, the CDR3 is TGTGCCAGCAGCCAACAGAGGAACACTGAAGCTTTCTTT. Translation gives CASSQQRNTEAFF. The rearrangement joins TRBV3-1 (or the pseudogene TRBV3-2) to TRBJ1-1; D unresolved. CDR1 is LGHDT, CDR2 YNNKEL, per germline (reference sequence). This CDR3 comprises 13 residues. Trimming took 2 bases from V and 1 from J, leaving 5 bases between them.

The chain links TRBV24-1 to TRBJ1-1, with 8 bases fitting TRBD1. The germline V gene encodes CDR1 KGHDR and CDR2 SFDVKD. J lost 7 bases, V lost 4 bases, and 4 bases had no gene match. The CDR3 has 13 amino acids. The CDR3 coding sequence is TGTGCCACCAGTGACCTGACAGGGGATGAAGCTTTCTTT. As protein: CATSDLTGDEAFF.

J is TRBJ2-5 and V is TRBV4-2, with 9 bases matching TRBD2. Germline lookup yields CDR1 LGHNA and CDR2 YNFKEQ. This CDR3 is built from 14 residues. V trimming: 3 bases; J trimming: 4 bases; junction bases outside the gene matches: 3. The CDR3 spells CASSQSAGGETQYF. CDR3 DNA: TGTGCCAGCAGCCAGTCAGCGGGGGGAGAGACCCAGTACTTC.